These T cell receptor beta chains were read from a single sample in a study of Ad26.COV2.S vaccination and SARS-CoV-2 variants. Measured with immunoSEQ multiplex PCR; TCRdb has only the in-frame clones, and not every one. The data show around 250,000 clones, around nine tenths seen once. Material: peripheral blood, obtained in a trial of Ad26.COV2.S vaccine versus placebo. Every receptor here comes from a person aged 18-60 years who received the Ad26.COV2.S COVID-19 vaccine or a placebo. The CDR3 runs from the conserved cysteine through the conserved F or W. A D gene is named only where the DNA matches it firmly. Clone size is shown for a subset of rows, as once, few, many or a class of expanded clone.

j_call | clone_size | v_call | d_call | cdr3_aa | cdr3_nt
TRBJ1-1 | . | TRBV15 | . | CATSRDTGNTEAFF | TGTGCCACCAGCAGAGATACAGGGAACACTGAAGCTTTCTTT
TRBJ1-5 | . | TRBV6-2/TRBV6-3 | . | CASSSLNQPQHF | TGTGCCAGCAGTTCCCTTAATCAGCCCCAGCATTTT
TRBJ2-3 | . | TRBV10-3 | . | CAISETAPDTQYF | TGTGCCATCAGCGAAACGGCCCCCGATACGCAGTATTTT
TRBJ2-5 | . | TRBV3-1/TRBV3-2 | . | CASSQRRGGGQRFEETQYF | TGTGCCAGCAGCCAACGAAGAGGAGGGGGGCAGAGGTTTGAGGAGACCCAGTACTTC
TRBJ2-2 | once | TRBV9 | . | CASSVGGGTGELFF | TGTGCCAGCAGCGTCGGAGGGGGTACCGGGGAGCTGTTTTTT
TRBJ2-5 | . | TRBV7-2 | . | CASSSRGETQYF | TGTGCCAGCAGCTCCAGAGGGGAGACCCAGTACTTC
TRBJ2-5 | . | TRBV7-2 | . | CASSARPLETQYF | TGTGCCAGCAGCGCCCGCCCTTTAGAGACCCAGTACTTC
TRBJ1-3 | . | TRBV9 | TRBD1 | CASSVVPDRGTTGNTIYF | TGTGCCAGCAGCGTAGTCCCGGACAGGGGCACTACTGGAAACACCATATATTTT
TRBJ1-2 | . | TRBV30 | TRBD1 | CAWSNTYRGLDGYTF | TGTGCCTGGAGTAATACATACAGGGGATTGGATGGCTACACCTTC
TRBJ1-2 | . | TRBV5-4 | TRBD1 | CASSERQGDPGYGYTF | TGTGCCAGCAGCGAGCGACAGGGGGATCCGGGCTATGGCTACACCTTC
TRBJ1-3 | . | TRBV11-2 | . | CASRLDGRSGNTIYF | TGTGCCAGCAGGCTGGACGGGCGCTCTGGAAACACCATATATTTT
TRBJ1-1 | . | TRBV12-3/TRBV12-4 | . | CASSRGQNREAFF | TGTGCCAGCAGCCGAGGACAGAACCGTGAAGCTTTCTTT
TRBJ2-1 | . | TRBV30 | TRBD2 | CAWSVLAGVNEQFF | TGTGCCTGGAGTGTCTTAGCGGGAGTGAATGAGCAGTTCTTC
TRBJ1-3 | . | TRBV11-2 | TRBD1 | CASSLGQGVHTIYF | TGTGCCAGCAGCTTAGGACAGGGTGTTCACACCATATATTTT
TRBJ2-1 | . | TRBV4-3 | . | CASSQEGINEQFF | TGCGCCAGCAGCCAAGAAGGGATAAATGAGCAGTTCTTC
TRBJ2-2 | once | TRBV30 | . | CAWRTGARTGELFF | TGTGCCTGGAGGACGGGAGCGCGCACCGGGGAGCTGTTTTTT
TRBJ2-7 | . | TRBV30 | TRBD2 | CAWGAGVKDEQYF | TGTGCCTGGGGGGCGGGGGTAAAAGACGAGCAGTACTTC
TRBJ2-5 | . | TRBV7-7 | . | CASSLARGTQETQYF | TGTGCCAGCAGCTTGGCGAGAGGGACCCAGGAGACCCAGTACTTC
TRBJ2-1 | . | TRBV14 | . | CASSQGGRGTVYNEQFF | TGTGCCAGCAGCCAAGGAGGTCGCGGGACAGTGTACAATGAGCAGTTCTTC
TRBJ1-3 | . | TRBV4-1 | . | CASSRGLHAGNTIYF | TGCGCCAGCAGCCGGGGACTGCATGCTGGAAACACCATATATTTT
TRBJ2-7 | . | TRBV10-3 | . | CAISETEISYEQYF | TGTGCCATCAGCGAGACAGAGATCTCCTACGAGCAGTACTTC
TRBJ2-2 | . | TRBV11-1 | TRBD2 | CASSSLVAGAPGELFF | TGTGCCAGCAGCTCGCTTGTCGCGGGAGCTCCGGGGGAGCTGTTTTTT
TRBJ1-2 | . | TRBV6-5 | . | CASTSGARGYGYTF | TGTGCCAGCACCTCAGGGGCGCGGGGCTATGGCTACACCTTC
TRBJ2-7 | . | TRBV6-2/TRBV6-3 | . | CASSYQAGSYEQYF | TGTGCCAGCAGTTACCAGGCAGGTTCCTACGAGCAGTACTTC
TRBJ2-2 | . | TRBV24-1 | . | CATSGPNANTGELFF | TGTGCCACTTCCGGACCGAATGCGAACACCGGGGAGCTGTTTTTT
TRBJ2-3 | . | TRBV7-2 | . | CASSPTLRGDTQYF | TGTGCCAGCAGCCCAACCCTCAGGGGTGATACGCAGTATTTT
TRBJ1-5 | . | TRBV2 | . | CASSDRNSNQPQHF | TGTGCCAGCAGTGACAGGAACAGCAATCAGCCCCAGCATTTT
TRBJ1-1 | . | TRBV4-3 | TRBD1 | CASSLRQGATEAFF | TGCGCCAGCAGCCTCCGACAGGGGGCAACTGAAGCTTTCTTT
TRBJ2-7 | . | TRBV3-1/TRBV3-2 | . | CASSQETGGSYEQYF | TGTGCCAGCAGCCAAGAGACTGGGGGTTCCTACGAGCAGTACTTC
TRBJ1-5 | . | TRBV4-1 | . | CASSQGPPQDRPWVPQHF | TGCGCCAGCAGCCAAGGGCCCCCCCAAGACAGGCCTTGGGTGCCCCAGCATTTT
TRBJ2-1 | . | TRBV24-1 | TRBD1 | CATSDRGTGSHNEQFF | TGTGCCACCAGTGACCGCGGGACAGGGTCCCACAATGAGCAGTTCTTC
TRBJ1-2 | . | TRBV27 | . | CASSLGRGNYGYTF | TGTGCCAGCAGTTTGGGGCGTGGAAACTATGGCTACACCTTC
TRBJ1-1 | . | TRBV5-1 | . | CASSLEELSTEAFF | TGCGCCAGCAGCTTGGAGGAATTGAGCACTGAAGCTTTCTTT
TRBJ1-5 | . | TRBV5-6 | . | CASSPGLTNQPQHF | TGTGCCAGCAGCCCGGGACTTACGAATCAGCCCCAGCATTTT
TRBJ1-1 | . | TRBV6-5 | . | CASSYSNGGSEAFF | TGTGCCAGCAGTTACTCGAACGGGGGATCTGAAGCTTTCTTT
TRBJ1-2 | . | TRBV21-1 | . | CASSPPTGTNYGYTF | TGTGCTAGCAGCCCTCCGACAGGGACCAACTATGGCTACACCTTC
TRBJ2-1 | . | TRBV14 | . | CASSQAWGRAFNEQFF | TGTGCCAGCAGCCAAGCGTGGGGAAGGGCATTCAATGAGCAGTTCTTC
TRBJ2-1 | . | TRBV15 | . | CATSRDSYEQFF | TGTGCCACCAGCAGAGATAGCTACGAGCAGTTCTTC
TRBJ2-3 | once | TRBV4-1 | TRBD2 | CASSQDTSGGARSTDTQYF | TGCGCCAGCAGCCAAGATACTAGCGGGGGGGCGAGAAGCACAGATACGCAGTATTTT
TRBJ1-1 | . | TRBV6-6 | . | CASSGIGGTEAFF | TGTGCCAGCAGTGGGATCGGGGGCACTGAAGCTTTCTTT
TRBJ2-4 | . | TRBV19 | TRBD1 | CASRIYPGQGNIQYF | TGTGCCAGTAGGATCTACCCGGGACAGGGAAACATTCAGTACTTC
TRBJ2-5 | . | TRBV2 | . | CASSRVVETQYF | TGTGCCAGCAGCAGGGTTGTGGAGACCCAGTACTTC
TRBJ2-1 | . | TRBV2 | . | CASSGTLTAFF | TGTGCCAGCAGCGGTACCCTCACAGCGTTCTTC
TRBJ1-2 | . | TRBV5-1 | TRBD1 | CASSGTGSYGYTF | TGCGCCAGCAGCGGGACAGGGTCCTATGGCTACACCTTC
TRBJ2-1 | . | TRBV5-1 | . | CASSKDRPAYNEQFF | TGCGCCAGCAGCAAGGACAGACCAGCCTACAATGAGCAGTTCTTC
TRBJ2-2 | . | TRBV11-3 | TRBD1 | CASSVSGQGVTGELFF | TGTGCCAGCAGCGTGTCCGGACAGGGGGTCACCGGGGAGCTGTTTTTT
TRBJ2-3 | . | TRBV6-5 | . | CASSNGVSTDTQYF | TGTGCCAGCAGTAACGGGGTTAGCACAGATACGCAGTATTTT
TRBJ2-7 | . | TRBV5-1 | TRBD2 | CASSPGGREQYF | TGCGCCAGCAGCCCGGGGGGTCGGGAGCAGTACTTC
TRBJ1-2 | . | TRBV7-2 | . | CASSRGPYGYTF | TGTGCCAGCAGCCGAGGGCCCTATGGCTACACCTTC
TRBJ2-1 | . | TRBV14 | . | CASSHPGGRNEQFF | TGTGCCAGCAGCCACCCAGGCGGCCGGAATGAGCAGTTCTTC
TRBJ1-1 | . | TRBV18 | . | CASSPERGRMNTEAFF | TGTGCCAGCTCACCCGAGAGGGGACGGATGAACACTGAAGCTTTCTTT
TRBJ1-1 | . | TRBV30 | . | CAWKVRGKAFF | TGTGCCTGGAAAGTGAGGGGAAAAGCTTTCTTT
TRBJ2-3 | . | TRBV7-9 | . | CASSIKTSPDTETQYF | TGTGCCAGCAGCATAAAAACCTCCCCCGACACCGAGACGCAGTATTTT
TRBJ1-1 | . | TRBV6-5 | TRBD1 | CASSRYRGPEAFF | TGTGCCAGCAGTAGATACAGGGGCCCTGAAGCTTTCTTT
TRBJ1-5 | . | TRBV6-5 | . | CASSYSKTDIQPQHF | TGTGCCAGCAGTTACTCGAAGACGGATATTCAGCCCCAGCATTTT
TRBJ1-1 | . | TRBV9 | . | CASSVVWGTEAFF | TGTGCCAGCAGCGTAGTTTGGGGCACTGAAGCTTTCTTT
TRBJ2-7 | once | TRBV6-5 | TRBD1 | CASRSGGSYEQYF | TGTGCCAGCAGGTCAGGGGGTAGCTACGAGCAGTACTTC